This T cell receptor beta chain was found in a study of cytomegalovirus exposure and HLA in healthy donors (dated by TCRdb to the late 2010s). Looking at the study overall: In an earlier analysis of some 610 of the donors, about 270 Gb of sequence data and 117 million unique TCR beta sequences from 150 million to 200 million T cells were reported. An early release covering about 600 HLA-typed donors comprised 250 to 350 gigabases of sequencing data and 85 million or so unique TCR sequences. Of the 398 genotyped donors, around 81% fell in the genetic ancestry cluster associated with self-reported Caucasian donors. The study was designed to test whether signatures of past pathogen exposure could be identified by cataloging public T cell receptors. The study profiled the T cell repertoires of fewer than 850 subjects by immunosequencing and related them to cytomegalovirus serostatus. Along with the roughly 700-subject first cohort, a separate validation cohort of 120 different subjects was used. To predict cytomegalovirus infection status, the study combined high-throughput TCR immunosequencing, statistical association of individual TCRs with disease status, and machine learning. In a later analysis, previously published TCR beta repertoires from hundreds of donors were re-analyzed and high-resolution HLA genotyping was added so that TCR occurrence patterns could be studied. The later analysis used no new phenotypic data to find candidate immune exposures, relying instead on TCR beta sequences and their occurrence across donors. An earlier analysis of about 600 of the donors used high-throughput TCR beta sequencing to judge whether each TCR beta V gene segment behaved as functional or pseudogenic. Alongside the repertoire data, information on donor age, sex, ethnicity and CMV serostatus was compiled. In a later genetic analysis, genome-wide SNP genotypes for about three fifths of the 666 donors were used, and that subset was treated as a discovery cohort. Every repertoire in the discovery cohort had been generated on one and the same sequencing platform. Both class I and class II loci were covered by HLA typing, at four-digit resolution. The number of donors typed differed by locus, with about 629-630 for A, B, C, DRB1 and DQB1, roughly 520 for DQA1, 606 for DPA1, and roughly 450 for DPB1. Several DR-DQ haplotypes were treated as single units for association and clustering because of strong linkage in the cohort. On average, roughly 240,000 unique TCR beta nucleotide sequences were sequenced per donor among some 420 genotyped donors of the cohort, with roughly 18% of those sequences being non-productive. Results the study describes overall, beyond this receptor: Three of the identified cytomegalovirus-associated TCR beta chains were confirmed in vitro to be specific for cytomegalovirus antigens. In a later analysis, HLA-associated TCR beta chains showed more clonal expansion and lower generation probabilities than non-associated chains that were equally common. Some IMGT-functional V segments, including TRBV6-2 and TRBV6-3, could not be told apart with the 87-base-pair reads, so those segments were excluded. Cytomegalovirus status was reported to be diagnosed by the classifier with high specificity and sensitivity in both the original and validation cohorts. In a later analysis, over 15,000 TCR beta sequences were associated with specific HLA alleles at a false discovery rate of 0.05. In a later analysis, most CMV-associated TCR beta chains were found to appear HLA-restricted, with HLA associations seemingly driven largely by CMV exposure. Because HLA typing was missing for some donors at each locus, association tests included only the typed subset. Correlated functional status among segregating V segments might be attributable to linkage disequilibrium, but an unknown experimental factor could not be ruled out. A later analysis found that TCR association rates varied across HLA loci, with DRB1 alleles showing the most associated TCRs and HLA-C alleles the fewest. A later genetic analysis reported fewer N-insertions in productive TCRs among donors in an Asian-associated ancestry cluster than the approximately 670-donor mean. The earlier analysis of 587 of the donors excluded over 15 rarely observed V segments, including chromosome 9 orphons, because counts were too low. Roughly uniform sequencing depth across donors was assumed in presence/absence analyses, although this assumption may not hold. The study gave a list of 150 to 200 TCR beta chains associated with cytomegalovirus. CMV serostatus was the only immune exposure information available for the cohort. According to a later analysis, parvovirus B19, influenza, CMV and Epstein-Barr virus appeared linked to several top co-occurrence clusters. An association between a missense DCLRE1C variant and V-gene and J-gene trimming of TCR beta chains was found in a later genetic analysis and replicated in an independent cohort. Across donors, most TCR sequences were observed very rarely, whereas some public TCRs were present in many individuals. It was suggested by the authors that the approach could potentially be generalized to other disease states and immunological phenotypes. A group of highly shared sequence variants was considered likely to be a technical artifact of the sequencing pipeline. The cohort was sequenced for TCR beta chains only, and without alpha or paired-chain data the features that could be detected were limited. When HLA alleles, especially DR and DQ, strongly co-occurred, TCR associations were difficult to assign to individual alleles. A further reported finding was that TCR beta sequences accurately predicted the HLA-A and HLA-B alleles for most subjects in the first cohort. In an earlier analysis of 450 to 750 of the donors, most TCR beta V segments appeared in productive rearrangements about 87% or about 30% of the time, broadly matching IMGT annotations.

The library was made by the immunoSEQ multiplex PCR assay. The multiplex PCR relied on a mix of 60 forward primers for TCR Vbeta segments and 13 reverse primers for TCR Jbeta segments. Amplification of the CDR3 region of rearranged TCR beta genes was performed with a multiplex PCR assay on genomic DNA. The Illumina HiSeq System was used to sequence the amplified TCR beta libraries as 87-base-pair reads. The study's own analysis went as follows. In a later analysis, some 80 million unique TCR beta chains were counted across the 690 or so repertoires, and around 10 million of these chains were shared by at least two donors. Raw reads were error-corrected and collapsed into unique sequences with a nearest-neighbor algorithm that merged closely related sequences to remove PCR and sequencing errors. V, D and J gene segments were assigned by aligning CDR3 sequences to IMGT reference sequences. For a sequence to be retained, a match of at least six nucleotides was required to both a V gene segment and a J gene segment. Rearrangements were called productive when the CDR3 lacked stop codons and stayed in frame with V and J; all others were non-productive. Following IMGT convention, CDR3 was defined as the stretch from the second conserved V-encoded cysteine to the conserved J-encoded phenylalanine. The earlier analysis of 587 of the donors excluded any sequence lacking an unambiguous match to a single V gene segment. In an earlier analysis of 450 to 750 of the donors, a V segment was called functional when productive rearrangements were above 56.7%, and segregating when the standard deviation between donors exceeded 5%. A statistical classification framework was built to diagnose cytomegalovirus status from the catalog of TCR beta chain sequences. In a later analysis, TCR nucleotide sequences were compared against IMGT/GENE-DB human TR gene sequences so that V and J genes could be assigned. A later analysis assigned CDR3 sequences and most-parsimonious VDJ recombination scenarios with the TCRdist pipeline. A later analysis defined each TCR beta chain by its CDR3 amino acid sequence plus V-gene family, and excluded reads lacking a unique V-gene family. A later analysis removed 600 or so highly shared, low-generation-probability nucleotide sequences to deal with suspected cross-contamination and a sequencing artifact. A later analysis calculated a clonal expansion index for each public chain from normalized within-repertoire ranks of inferred template counts. In a later analysis, generation probabilities were computed with a VDJ recombination model fitted to out-of-frame rearrangements, and the resulting probabilities were checked against IGoR. In a later analysis, TCR-TCR, TCR-HLA and TCR-CMV co-occurrence was scored with hypergeometric tests, and a repertoire-size bias correction was applied to TCR pairs. False discovery rates were estimated in a later analysis by permuting HLA or CMV assignments 20 times. In a later analysis, co-occurring TCRs were grouped using DBSCAN, with TCRdist sequence similarity added in when clustering inside HLA-allele-positive subsets. Co-occurrence clustering excluded repertoires with fewer than 30,000 or more than 120,000 public chains, plus five with anomalous nucleotide sharing. TCRdb re-hosts the immuneACCESS table, in-frame sequences only. Its copies lack some clones; in the studies checked, an unresolved V gene accounts for under half of them, and the cause for the rest is not known. D and trimming were read from the DNA, whereas the V and J calls and clone size are those reported in that table. The sample table contains just over 150,000 clones; only one count was recorded for 65% to 85% of them. The ten largest clones capture around 6.9% of the sample.

In total, around 600 healthy bone marrow donors made up the cohort. At the time of sampling, every cohort member was nominally healthy, though immune exposures that went unrecorded were likely present. The donor was CMV seropositive and was included in the group of 290 or so seropositive cohort members. Every donor gave a peripheral blood sample, and the peripheral blood mononuclear cells from that sample were used for TCR beta sequencing. Genomic DNA was extracted from the blood cell samples with the Qiagen DNeasy Blood Extraction Kit. The CDR3 measures 14 amino acids from cysteine to phenylalanine. Only the CDR3 part of the read is kept: 42 bases, read in frame from the first base. Based on the germline V gene, the CDR1 and CDR2 sequences are MGHRA and YSYEKL. The V end loses 3 bases and the J end loses 3 bases, and a stretch of 12 bases separates them. Notes on this clone: This clone's antigen is unknown. Within one base of it there is no much larger clone, and no base qualities were kept.

The chain uses TRBV4-1 and TRBJ2-7; the D region possibly corresponds to TRBD2 (6 bases align). Sequencing was carried out using PBMCs. This clonotype was obtained from a middle-aged man in good health and CMV-seropositive. The CDR3 region: CASSQGLGIYEQYF. The DNA sequence is as follows: TGCGCCAGCAGCCAGGGACTGGGGATCTACGAGCAGTACTTC.